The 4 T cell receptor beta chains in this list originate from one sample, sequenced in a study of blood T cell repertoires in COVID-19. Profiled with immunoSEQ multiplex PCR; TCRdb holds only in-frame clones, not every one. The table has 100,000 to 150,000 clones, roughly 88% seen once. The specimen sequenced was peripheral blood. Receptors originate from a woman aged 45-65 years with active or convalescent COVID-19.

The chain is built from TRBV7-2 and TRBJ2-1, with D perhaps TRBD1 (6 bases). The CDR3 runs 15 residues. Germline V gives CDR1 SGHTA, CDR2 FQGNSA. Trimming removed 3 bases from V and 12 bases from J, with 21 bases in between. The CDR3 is CASSLDSGASTVQFF. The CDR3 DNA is TGTGCCAGCAGCTTGGATTCAGGGGCGAGCACGGTGCAGTTCTTC.

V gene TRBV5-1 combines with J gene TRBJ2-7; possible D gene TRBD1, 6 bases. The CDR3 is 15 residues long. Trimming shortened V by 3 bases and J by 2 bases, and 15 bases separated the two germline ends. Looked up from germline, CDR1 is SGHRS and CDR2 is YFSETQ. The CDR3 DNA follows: TGCGCCAGCAGCTGGGGGCAGGGAAGCACCTACGAGCAGTACTTC. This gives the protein CASSWGQGSTYEQYF.

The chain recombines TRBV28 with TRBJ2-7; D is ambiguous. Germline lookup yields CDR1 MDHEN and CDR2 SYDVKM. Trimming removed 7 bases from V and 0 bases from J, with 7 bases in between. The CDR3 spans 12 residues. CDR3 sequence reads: CASTGSSYEQYF. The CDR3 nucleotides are TGTGCCAGCACTGGCAGCTCCTACGAGCAGTACTTC. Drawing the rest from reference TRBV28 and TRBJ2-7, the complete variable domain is DVKVTQSSRYLVKRTGEKVFLECVQDMDHENMFWYRQDPGLGLRLIYFSYDVKMKEKGDIPEGYSVSREKKERFSLILESASTNQTSMYLCASTGSSYEQYFGPGTRLTVT.

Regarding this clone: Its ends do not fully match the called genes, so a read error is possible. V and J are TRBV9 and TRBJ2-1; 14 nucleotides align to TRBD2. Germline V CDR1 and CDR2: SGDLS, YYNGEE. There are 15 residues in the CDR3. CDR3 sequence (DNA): TGTGCCAGCAGCGCCCTGGGACTAGCGGGAGCCCATCAGATCTTC. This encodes CASSALGLAGAHQIF.